This T cell receptor beta chain was sequenced in a study of molecular identifiers for immune sequencing clone quantification. V shed 4 bases and J shed 2 bases, with 14 bases lying between them. The CDR3 has 15 residues. Germline-derived CDR1 and CDR2 are SGHVS and FNYEAQ. Previously described methods with listed TCR primers produced the bulk TCR libraries. MiXCR was run by TCRdb on the PCR reads, yielding one entry per CDR3 protein. Found here are about 40,000 distinct CDR3 sequences, about 24% of them singletons; the top ten hold about 0.93%. This clonotype was recorded a few times. Isolation of naive CD8 T cells was achieved by sorting on a CD8+CD4-CCR7+CD45RA+ phenotype.

The gene calls are TRBV7-6 and TRBJ2-5; possibly TRBD1 for D (5 bases). Sequences were obtained from naive CD8+ T cells from blood, with Jurkat cell RNA spiked in. The subset here: FACS-sorted CD8+CD4-CCR7+CD45RA+ naive T cells. This clonotype originated in a human donor in good health. Some libraries in this study had Jurkat cell RNA spiked in. CDR3 coding DNA: TGTGCCAGCAGCTCCCCCCACGACAGACAAGAGACCCAGTACTTC. Its translation is CASSSPHDRQETQYF.